The T cell receptor (beta chain) described here comes from a study of CD8+ T cells in alopecia areata. Treatment: oral pan-JAK inhibitor, 5-10 mg twice daily. Punch biopsies of lesional scalp, plus peripheral blood, were taken from alopecia areata patients. V dropped 3 bases and J dropped 1 base, with 14 bases sitting between them. Germline assignment: CDR1 SQVTM and CDR2 ANQGSEA. There are 15 residues in the CDR3. Investigators isolated RNA and reverse transcribed it into cDNA to act as the sequencing template. The protocol was immunoSEQ multiplex PCR, while the TCRdb copy is restricted to in-frame clones and leaves out a portion. The table has more than 150,000 clones, 60% to 70% seen once.

Sequences were derived from CD4+ T cells sorted from blood, sampled at week 4, from a patient treated with tofacitinib. The TCR was taken from a human donor with alopecia areata. J is TRBJ2-3 and V is TRBV29-1, with a tentative D call TRBD2 (7 bases). The CDR3 loop is CSVEGGQGGTDTQYF. CDR3 coding DNA: TGCAGCGTTGAGGGGGGGCAGGGCGGCACAGATACGCAGTATTTT.